Shown below are 20 T cell receptor beta chains from a single sample sequenced in a study of blood T cell repertoires in COVID-19. Assay: immunoSEQ multiplex PCR; the TCRdb copy retains only in-frame clones and omits some. The data hold about 280,000 clones, with nearly 90% observed a single time. The sample comprised PBMCs or T cells enriched from blood (not recorded which). The receptor source for this set is a woman in her 30s who had recovered from COVID-19.

Worth noting for this clone: A junction end diverges from the germline sequence, so it may reflect a read error. The chain has TRBV7-7 and TRBJ2-3; possibly TRBD2 for D (7 bases). The germline V gene encodes CDR1 SSHAT and CDR2 FNYEAQ (reference sequence). CDR3 length: 15 residues. The CDR3, as DNA: TGTGCTAGCAGCTTAGTCGCGGGGGCCACAGATACGCAGTATTTT. Translated, it gives CASSLVAGATDTQYF. The full variable domain, rest sourced from reference TRBV7-7 and TRBJ2-3, is GAGVSQSPRYKVTKRGQDVTLRCDPISSHATLYWYQQALGQGPEFLTYFNYEAQPDKSGLPSDRFSAERPEGSISTLTIQRTEQRDSAMYRCASSLVAGATDTQYFGPGTRLTVL.

The CDR3 here is CASSSGLADEQYF. Written as DNA, the CDR3 is TGTGCCAGCAGCTCGGGACTAGCGGACGAGCAGTACTTC. The chain has TRBV7-3 and TRBJ2-7; the match to TRBD2 covers 11 bases. The CDR3 is 13 amino acids. From germline, CDR1 is SGHTA and CDR2 FQGTGA. With 4 bases clipped from V and 5 bases from J, the junction kept 1 base outside the gene matches.

This clone was picked up a small number of times. This rearrangement joins TRBV28 to TRBJ1-6; the D is unclear. Germline assignment: CDR1 MDHEN and CDR2 SYDVKM. Trimming took off 5 bases at V and 5 bases at J, with 10 bases between the two ends. The length of the CDR3 is 14 residues. The CDR3 nucleotides read TGTGCCAGCAGTCGCCAGGCAAATAATTCACCCCTCCACTTT. It yields the protein CASSRQANNSPLHF.

The chain is built from TRBV11-2 and TRBJ2-1, with D hard to call. The CDR3 is 14 residues long. Germline-derived CDR1 and CDR2 are SGHAT and FQNNGV. Deletions cut 2 bases from V and 1 base from J, with 6 bases between. The CDR3 reads CASSLTRSYNEQFF. CDR3 nucleotide sequence: TGTGCCAGCAGCTTAACGCGATCCTACAATGAGCAGTTCTTC. The variable domain in full, completed from reference TRBV11-2 and TRBJ2-1, reads EAGVAQSPRYKIIEKRQSVAFWCNPISGHATLYWYQQILGQGPKLLIQFQNNGVVDDSQLPKDRFSAERLKGVDSTLKIQPAKLEDSAVYLCASSLTRSYNEQFFGPGTRLTVL.

The rearrangement joins TRBV6-6 to TRBJ1-2; D uncertain. Trimming shortened V by 0 bases and J by 6 bases, and 8 bases separated the two germline ends. The CDR3 has 13 residues. CDR1 MNHNY and CDR2 SVGAGI come from the germline V gene (reference sequence). The CDR3 reads CASSYSSTHGYTF. Written as DNA, the CDR3 is TGTGCCAGCAGTTACTCGAGTACCCATGGCTACACCTTC.

The J gene is TRBJ2-7, the V gene TRBV7-9; D is unclear. V dropped 1 base and J dropped 7 bases, with 8 bases sitting between them. Germline loops: CDR1 SEHNR, CDR2 FQNEAQ (reference sequence). CDR3 size: 12 residues. The CDR3 protein is CASSLVVEEQYF. The DNA of the CDR3 is TGTGCCAGCAGCTTAGTGGTAGAAGAGCAGTACTTC.

This chain connects TRBV7-9 to TRBJ2-5, with D hard to call. The ends were cut back, 3 bases at V and 2 bases at J, with 7 bases in the middle. The CDR3 consists of 13 residues. The germline V gene encodes CDR1 SEHNR and CDR2 FQNEAQ (reference sequence). The CDR3 DNA reads TGTGCCAGCAGCTTGGCGGTACAAGAGACCCAGTACTTC. Amino acid sequence: CASSLAVQETQYF.

This chain connects TRBV28 to TRBJ1-1; tentative D call: TRBD1 (5 bases). CDR1 and CDR2 (germline): MDHEN, SYDVKM. Deletions cut 5 bases from V and 0 bases from J, with 7 bases between. This CDR3 comprises 13 residues. CDR3 in amino acids: CASSLQVNTEAFF. Here the CDR3 DNA reads TGTGCCAGCAGTCTACAGGTGAACACTGAAGCTTTCTTT. The full variable domain, completed using reference TRBV28 and TRBJ1-1, is DVKVTQSSRYLVKRTGEKVFLECVQDMDHENMFWYRQDPGLGLRLIYFSYDVKMKEKGDIPEGYSVSREKKERFSLILESASTNQTSMYLCASSLQVNTEAFFGQGTRLTVV.

The rearrangement links TRBV10-2 to TRBJ2-5; the match to TRBD2 covers 7 bases. Looked up from germline, CDR1 is WSHSY and CDR2 is SAAADI. The CDR3 is 14 amino acids. Unmatched junction bases numbered 6, after V lost 5 bases and J lost 3 bases. CDR3 region: CASSQTSREETQYF. CDR3 nucleotides: TGCGCCAGCAGTCAGACTAGCCGAGAAGAGACCCAGTACTTC.

The chain links TRBV6-2 or TRBV6-3 to TRBJ1-6, with 9 bases identical to TRBD1. CDR3 length equals 18 residues. The V segment lost 0 bases and the J segment 8 bases; nucleotides outside the gene matches: 11. Per the germline V gene, CDR1 is MNHEY and CDR2 is SVGEGT. CDR3 protein: CASSYSSGQGDPDSPLHF. DNA of the CDR3: TGTGCCAGCAGTTACTCGTCGGGACAGGGCGATCCGGATTCACCCCTCCACTTT.

This rearrangement joins TRBV27 to TRBJ2-7; a weak D match, TRBD1 (5 bases). With 10 bases removed from V and 1 base from J, the gap between germline ends came to 11 bases. In germline, CDR1 is MNHEY, CDR2 SMNVEV (reference sequence). The CDR3 has 12 residues. This CDR3 reads CATRQGSYEQYF. The DNA of the CDR3 is TGTGCCACCAGGCAGGGATCCTACGAGCAGTACTTC.

V and J are TRBV20-1 and TRBJ1-5; TRBD1 matches at 7 bases. Germline CDR1 and CDR2: DFQATT and SNEGSKA (reference sequence). This CDR3 spans 15 amino acids. The ends lost 3 bases at V and 2 bases at J; junction bases unmatched: 7. The CDR3 region is CSASLTGIGNQPQHF. The CDR3 DNA follows: TGCAGTGCTAGTTTGACAGGGATCGGCAATCAGCCCCAGCATTTT.

This clone showed up just once. The chain is built from TRBV28 and TRBJ1-4; TRBD1 aligns across 10 bases. There are 15 residues in the CDR3. V lost 6 bases to trimming and J lost 4 bases; unmatched junction nucleotides: 5. Germline V gene data show CDR1 as MDHEN and CDR2 as SYDVKM. The CDR3 region is CASSGWDRGNEKLFF. DNA for the CDR3: TGTGCCAGCAGCGGTTGGGACAGGGGTAATGAAAAACTGTTTTTT.

The chain joins TRBV7-6 to TRBJ1-2, with 7 nucleotides matching TRBD1. This CDR3 region has 16 residues. The V and J ends lost 5 bases and 0 bases, in that order; junction bases with no gene match: 9. Germline CDR1 reads SGHVS; CDR2 reads FNYEAQ. The CDR3 region is CASSQSPGQTNYGYTF. The DNA of the CDR3 is TGTGCCAGCAGCCAATCTCCGGGACAGACTAACTATGGCTACACCTTC.

The chain uses TRBV20-1 and TRBJ1-2, with 7 bases matching TRBD1. This CDR3 has 12 amino acids. CDR1 and CDR2 from the germline V gene are DFQATT and SNEGSKA (reference sequence). V lost 3 bases to trimming and J lost 5 bases; unmatched junction nucleotides: 3. The CDR3 is CSASGTEYGYTF. CDR3 DNA sequence: TGCAGTGCTAGTGGGACAGAGTATGGCTACACCTTC.

The rearrangement joins TRBV11-3 to TRBJ2-5; 7 nucleotides align to TRBD2. The CDR3 loop spans 15 amino acids. Germline loops: CDR1 SGHNT, CDR2 YENEEA. Trimming cost V 1 base and J 2 bases; bases outside gene matches: 4. In DNA form, the CDR3 reads TGTGCCAGCAGCTTAGGTACTAGCGAACAAGAGACCCAGTACTTC. It codes for CASSLGTSEQETQYF.

This clone was seen just once. The CDR3 region is CASSLALNVYRVQETQYF. The CDR3 nucleotides are TGTGCCAGCAGCTTGGCCTTGAATGTGTACAGGGTCCAAGAGACCCAGTACTTC. The V and J genes are TRBV5-5 and TRBJ2-5; tentative D call: TRBD1 (6 bases). Germline V gives CDR1 SGHKS, CDR2 YYEKEE (reference sequence). Deletions cut 0 bases from V and 1 base from J, with 19 bases between. The CDR3 is made up of 18 amino acids.

This rearrangement joins TRBV7-9 to TRBJ1-2; 7 nucleotides line up with TRBD1. This CDR3 is built from 18 residues. Germline-derived CDR1 and CDR2 are SEHNR and FQNEAQ (reference sequence). The trim removed 2 bases at V and 0 bases at J, leaving 12 bases unmatched. CDR3 sequence reads: CASSLLASYGTANYGYTF. CDR3 DNA: TGTGCCAGCAGCTTATTGGCCTCATATGGGACAGCTAACTATGGCTACACCTTC.

The J gene is TRBJ2-1, the V gene TRBV4-2; 7 nucleotides agree with TRBD2. This CDR3 region has 15 residues. Trimming removed 7 bases from V and 2 bases from J; junction bases left unmatched: 8. The germline gives CDR1 LGHNA, CDR2 YNFKEQ. This CDR3 reads CASTQGTSAYNEQFF. The CDR3 DNA reads TGTGCCAGCACCCAGGGAACTAGCGCCTACAATGAGCAGTTCTTC.

The chain is built from TRBV11-3 and TRBJ2-1, with D maybe TRBD2 (6 bases). The ends were cut back, 1 base at V and 0 bases at J, with 10 bases in the middle. The CDR3 extends over 16 amino acids. CDR1 and CDR2 (germline): SGHNT, YENEEA. The CDR3 sequence is CASSLGGRDSYNEQFF. In DNA form, the CDR3 reads TGTGCCAGCAGCTTAGGCGGGCGGGACTCCTACAATGAGCAGTTCTTC.